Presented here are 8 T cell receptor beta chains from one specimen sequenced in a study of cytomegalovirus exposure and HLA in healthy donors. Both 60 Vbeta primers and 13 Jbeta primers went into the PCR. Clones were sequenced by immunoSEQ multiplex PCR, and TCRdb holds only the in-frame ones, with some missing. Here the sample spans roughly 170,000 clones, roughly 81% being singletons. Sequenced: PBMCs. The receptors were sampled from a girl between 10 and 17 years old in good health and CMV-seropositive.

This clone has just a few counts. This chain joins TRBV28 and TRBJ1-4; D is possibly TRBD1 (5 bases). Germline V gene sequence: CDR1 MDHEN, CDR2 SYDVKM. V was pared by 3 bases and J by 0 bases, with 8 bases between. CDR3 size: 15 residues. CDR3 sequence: CASSFRVTTNEKLFF. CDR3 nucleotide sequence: TGTGCCAGCAGTTTCAGGGTCACAACTAATGAAAAACTGTTTTTT.

The CDR3 reads CASGLVLKGETPEAFF. The CDR3 nucleotides read TGTGCTAGTGGTTTGGTACTTAAAGGGGAAACTCCTGAAGCTTTCTTT. The chain has TRBV12-5 and TRBJ1-1; D is possibly TRBD1 (5 bases). The V end lost 0 bases, the J end lost 6 bases, and 17 bases lay between the germline ends. Germline values: CDR1 LGHNT, CDR2 FRNRAP. The CDR3 runs to 16 residues.

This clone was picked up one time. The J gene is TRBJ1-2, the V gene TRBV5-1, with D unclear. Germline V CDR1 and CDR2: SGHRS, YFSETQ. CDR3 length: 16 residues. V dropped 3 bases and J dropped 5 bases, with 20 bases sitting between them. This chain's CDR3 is CASSSTTSRFDYGYTF. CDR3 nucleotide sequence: TGCGCCAGCAGCTCGACTACCAGCAGGTTTGATTATGGCTACACCTTC.

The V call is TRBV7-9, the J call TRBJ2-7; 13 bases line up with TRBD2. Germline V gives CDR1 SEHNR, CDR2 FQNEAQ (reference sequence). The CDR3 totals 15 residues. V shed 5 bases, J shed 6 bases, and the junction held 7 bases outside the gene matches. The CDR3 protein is CASSLGTSGASEQYF. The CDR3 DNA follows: TGTGCCAGCAGCCTCGGGACTAGCGGGGCCTCCGAGCAGTACTTC.

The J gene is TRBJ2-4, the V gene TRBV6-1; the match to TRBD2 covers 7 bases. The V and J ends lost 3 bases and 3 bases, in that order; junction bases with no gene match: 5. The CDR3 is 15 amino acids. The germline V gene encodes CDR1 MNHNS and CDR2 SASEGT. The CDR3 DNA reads TGTGCCAGCAGTGACCCGGGGGGAAACAAAAACATTCAGTACTTC. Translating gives CASSDPGGNKNIQYF.

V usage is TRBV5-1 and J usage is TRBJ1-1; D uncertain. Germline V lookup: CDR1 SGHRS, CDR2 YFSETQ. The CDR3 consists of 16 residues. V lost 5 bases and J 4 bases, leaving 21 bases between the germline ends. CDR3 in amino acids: CASSLGGLGRFTEAFF. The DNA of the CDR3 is TGCGCCAGCAGTCTGGGAGGATTAGGACGGTTCACTGAAGCTTTCTTT. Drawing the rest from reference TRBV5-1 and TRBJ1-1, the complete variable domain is KAGVTQTPRYLIKTRGQQVTLSCSPISGHRSVSWYQQTPGQGLQFLFEYFSETQRNKGNFPGRFSGRQFSNSRSEMNVSTLELGDSALYLCASSLGGLGRFTEAFFGQGTRLTVV.

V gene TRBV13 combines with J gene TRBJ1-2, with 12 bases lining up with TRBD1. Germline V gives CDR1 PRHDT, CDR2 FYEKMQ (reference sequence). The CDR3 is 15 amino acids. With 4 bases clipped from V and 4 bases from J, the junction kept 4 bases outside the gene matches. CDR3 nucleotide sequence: TGTGCCAGCAGCTGGGGACAGGGGGCTGGCTATGGCTACACCTTC. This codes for CASSWGQGAGYGYTF.

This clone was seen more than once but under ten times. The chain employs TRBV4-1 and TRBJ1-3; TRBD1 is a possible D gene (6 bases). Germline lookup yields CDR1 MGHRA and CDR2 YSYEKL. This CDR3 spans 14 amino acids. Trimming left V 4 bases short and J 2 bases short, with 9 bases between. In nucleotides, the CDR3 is TGCGCCAGCAGCCCTAACAGGGCTGGAAACACCATATATTTT. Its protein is CASSPNRAGNTIYF.